This T cell receptor beta chain was profiled in a study of OX40 agonist ivuxolimab in advanced cancers. Germline lookup yields CDR1 MNHNS and CDR2 SASEGT. V gave up 5 bases and J gave up 2 bases; unmatched junction bases: 5. This CDR3 comprises 15 residues. TCRdb's table, derived via immunoSEQ multiplex PCR, lists solely in-frame clones and lacks some. The sample consists of approximately 68,000 clones, around 88% of them appearing once. The genes are TRBV6-1 and TRBJ1-5, with 8 bases aligning to TRBD1. The sequences come from CD4+ or CD8+ T cells sorted from blood, collected in a trial of the OX40 agonist ivuxolimab. The sequence was obtained from an adult with an advanced solid tumor such as melanoma, head and neck, liver or kidney cancer. CDR3 coding DNA: TGTGCCAGCAGTTTGGACAGGGCTGGCAATCAGCCCCAGCATTTT. Translation gives CASSLDRAGNQPQHF.